Listed here are 5 T cell receptor beta chains from one sample, sequenced in a study of CD8+CD57+ T cells in acquired aplastic anemia. TCR beta VDJ and CDR3 profiling used genomic DNA as template. MiXCR, applied by TCRdb to the reads, yields one record per CDR3 protein. The table shows just over 400,000 distinct CDR3 sequences, with roughly 68% occurring only once. The sequenced sample consisted of sorted CD4+, CD8+, or CD8+CD57+ T cells (not recorded which) from PBMCs. The receptors here all came from a human donor in good health, serving as a control.

V and J are TRBV2 and TRBJ1-1; tentative D call: TRBD1 (5 bases). The CDR3 is 13 amino acids. Trimming took 3 bases from V and 8 from J, leaving 13 bases between them. Looked up from germline, CDR1 is SNHLY and CDR2 is FYNNEI. The CDR3 DNA is TGTGCCAGCAGTGACCCATTCCGGGGCGAAGCTTTCTTT. Translating gives CASSDPFRGEAFF. Based on the CDR3 plus reference TRBV2 and TRBJ1-1, the full variable domain is EPEVTQTPSHQVTQMGQEVILRCVPISNHLYFYWYRQILGQKVEFLVSFYNNEISEKSEIFDDQFSVERPDGSNFTLKIRSTKLEDSAMYFCASSDPFRGEAFFGQGTRLTVV.

The chain recombines TRBV7-2 with TRBJ2-7, with TRBD1 as a possible D gene (5 bases). The CDR3 sequence is 14 residues long. Germline CDR1 reads SGHTA; CDR2 reads FQGNSA. V was trimmed by 5 bases and J by 6 bases, leaving 17 bases between them. The CDR3 nucleotides read TGTGCCAGCAGCGTAACAGGAGCCCGAGGCGAGCAGTACTTC. As protein: CASSVTGARGEQYF.

Of note for this clonotype: The CDR3 does not close with the conserved phenylalanine or tryptophan, likely indicating a read error. The chain is built from TRBV27 and TRBJ2-5; D is possibly TRBD2 (5 bases). V was shortened by 6 bases and J by 2 bases, with 19 bases between the two germline ends. This CDR3 region has 16 residues. Germline CDR1 MNHEY, CDR2 SMNVEV (reference sequence). The CDR3 nucleotides are TGTGCCAGCAGCTCGGGGTTGGGGTTAAAACAAGAGACCCAGTACTTA. This gives the protein CASSSGLGLKQETQYL.

This CDR3 reads CASSSLTDTEAFF. CDR3 DNA: TGTGCCAGCAGCTCGTTAACAGACACTGAAGCTTTCTTT. This chain connects TRBV5-5 to TRBJ1-1; D gene ambiguous. The CDR3 length is 13 residues. Germline CDR1 and CDR2: SGHKS and YYEKEE (reference sequence). V shed 3 bases and J shed 3 bases, with 9 bases lying between them.

A note on this clonotype: In this CDR3 the conserved last residue, phenylalanine or tryptophan, is missing, so a read error is likely. It is unclear where the CDR3 begins or ends on the DNA, so no DNA is shown, and the CDR3 is as TCRdb lists it. The chain recombines TRBV7-7 with TRBJ2-7; TRBD1 reflects the table's D call only, with no check against the DNA. CDR1 and CDR2 (germline): SSHAT, FNYEAQ (reference sequence). With termini counted, the CDR3 has 13 amino acids. The CDR3 protein is CASSPTGGRGLWL.